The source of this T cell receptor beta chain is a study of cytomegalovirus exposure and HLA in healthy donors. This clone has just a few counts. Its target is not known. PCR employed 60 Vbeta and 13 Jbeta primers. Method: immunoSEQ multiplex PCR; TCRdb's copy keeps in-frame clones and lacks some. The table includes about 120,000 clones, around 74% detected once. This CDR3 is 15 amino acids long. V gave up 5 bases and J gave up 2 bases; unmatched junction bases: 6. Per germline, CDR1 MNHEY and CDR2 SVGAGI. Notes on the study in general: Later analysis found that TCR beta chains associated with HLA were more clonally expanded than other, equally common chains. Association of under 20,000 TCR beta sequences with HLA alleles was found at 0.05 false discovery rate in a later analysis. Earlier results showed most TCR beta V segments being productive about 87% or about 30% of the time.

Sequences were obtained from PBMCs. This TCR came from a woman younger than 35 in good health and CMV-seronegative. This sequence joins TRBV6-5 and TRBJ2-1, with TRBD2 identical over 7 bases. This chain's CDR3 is CASSPTRGAYNEQFF. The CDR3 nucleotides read TGTGCCAGCAGTCCCACCCGGGGGGCCTACAATGAGCAGTTCTTC.